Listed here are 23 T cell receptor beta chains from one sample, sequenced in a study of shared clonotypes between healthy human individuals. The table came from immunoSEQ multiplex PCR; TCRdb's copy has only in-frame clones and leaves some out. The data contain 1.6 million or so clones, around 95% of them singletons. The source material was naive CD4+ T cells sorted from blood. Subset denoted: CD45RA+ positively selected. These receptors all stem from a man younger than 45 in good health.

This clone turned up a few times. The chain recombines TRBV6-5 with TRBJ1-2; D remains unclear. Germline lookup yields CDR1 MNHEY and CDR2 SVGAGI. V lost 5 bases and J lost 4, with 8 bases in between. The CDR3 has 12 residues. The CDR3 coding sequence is TGTGCCAGCAGTCAGGACTTCTATGGCTACACCTTC. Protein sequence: CASSQDFYGYTF.

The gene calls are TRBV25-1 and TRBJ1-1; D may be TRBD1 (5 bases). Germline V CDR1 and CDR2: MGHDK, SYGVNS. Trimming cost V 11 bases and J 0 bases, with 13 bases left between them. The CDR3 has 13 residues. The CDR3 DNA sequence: TGTGCCTCCAGGGTTAACATGAACACTGAAGCTTTCTTT. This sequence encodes CASRVNMNTEAFF.

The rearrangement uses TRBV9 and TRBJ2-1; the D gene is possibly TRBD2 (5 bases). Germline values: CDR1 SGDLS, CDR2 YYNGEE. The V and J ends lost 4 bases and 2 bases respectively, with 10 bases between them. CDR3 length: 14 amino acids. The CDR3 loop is CASSRTGTYNEQFF. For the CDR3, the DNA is TGTGCCAGCAGCAGGACGGGGACCTACAATGAGCAGTTCTTC.

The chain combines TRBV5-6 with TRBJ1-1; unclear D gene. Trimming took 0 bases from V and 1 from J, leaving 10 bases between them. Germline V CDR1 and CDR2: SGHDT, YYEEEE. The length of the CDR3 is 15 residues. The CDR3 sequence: CASSLVRIGNTEAFF. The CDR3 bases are TGTGCCAGCAGCTTGGTAAGGATAGGGAACACTGAAGCTTTCTTT.

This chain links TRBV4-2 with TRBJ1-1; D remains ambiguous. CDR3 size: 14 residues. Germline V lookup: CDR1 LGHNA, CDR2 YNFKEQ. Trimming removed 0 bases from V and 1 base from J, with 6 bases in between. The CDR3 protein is CASSQDAGNTEAFF. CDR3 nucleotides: TGTGCCAGCAGCCAAGATGCAGGGAACACTGAAGCTTTCTTT.

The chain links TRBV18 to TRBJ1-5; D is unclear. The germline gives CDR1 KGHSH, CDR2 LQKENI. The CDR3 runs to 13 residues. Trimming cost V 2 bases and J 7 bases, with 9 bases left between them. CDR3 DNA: TGTGCCAGCTCACCAGGAGCCGACCAGCCCCAGCATTTT. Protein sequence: CASSPGADQPQHF.

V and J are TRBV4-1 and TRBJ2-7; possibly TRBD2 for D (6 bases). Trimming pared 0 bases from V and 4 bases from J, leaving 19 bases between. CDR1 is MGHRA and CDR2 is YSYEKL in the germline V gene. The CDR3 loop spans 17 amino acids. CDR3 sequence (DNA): TGCGCCAGCAGCCAAGATGGTGGGACTGTCAGGCTATACGAGCAGTACTTC. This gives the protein CASSQDGGTVRLYEQYF.

This chain's CDR3 is CASSSGPLSGEKLFF. As DNA, the CDR3 is TGTGCCAGCAGCTCGGGACCTTTATCGGGTGAAAAACTGTTTTTT. This rearrangement joins TRBV7-2 to TRBJ1-4; tentatively, D is TRBD1 (5 bases). The CDR3 consists of 15 residues. In germline, CDR1 is SGHTA, CDR2 FQGNSA. The germline V and J ends were trimmed by 4 bases and 7 bases, with 16 bases remaining between them.

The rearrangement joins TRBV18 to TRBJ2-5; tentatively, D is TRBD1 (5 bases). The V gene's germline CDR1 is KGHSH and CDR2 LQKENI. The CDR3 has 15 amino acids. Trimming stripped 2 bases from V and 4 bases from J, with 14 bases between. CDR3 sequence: CASSPSRVDLETQYF. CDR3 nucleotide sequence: TGTGCCAGCTCACCAAGCAGGGTTGATTTAGAGACCCAGTACTTC.

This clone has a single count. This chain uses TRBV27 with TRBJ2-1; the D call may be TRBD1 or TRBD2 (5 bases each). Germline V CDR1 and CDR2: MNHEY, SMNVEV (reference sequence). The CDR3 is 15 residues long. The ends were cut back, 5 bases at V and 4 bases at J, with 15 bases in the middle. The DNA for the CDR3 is TGTGCCAGCAGTCATGTCGGGGCGAGATACAATGAGCAGTTCTTC. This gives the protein CASSHVGARYNEQFF.

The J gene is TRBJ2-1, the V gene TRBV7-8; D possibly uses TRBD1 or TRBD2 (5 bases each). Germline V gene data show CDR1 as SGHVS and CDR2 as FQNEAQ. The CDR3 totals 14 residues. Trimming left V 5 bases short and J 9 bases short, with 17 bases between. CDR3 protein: CASSPREGGGEQFF. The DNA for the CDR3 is TGTGCCAGCAGCCCCCGCGAGGGTGGGGGTGAGCAGTTCTTC.

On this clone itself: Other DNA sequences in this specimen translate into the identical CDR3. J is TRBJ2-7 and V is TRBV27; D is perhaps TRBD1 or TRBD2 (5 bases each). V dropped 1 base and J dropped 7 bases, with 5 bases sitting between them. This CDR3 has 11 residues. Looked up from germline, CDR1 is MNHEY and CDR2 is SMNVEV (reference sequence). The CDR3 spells CASSLWGEQYF. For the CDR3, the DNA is TGTGCCAGCAGTTTATGGGGGGAGCAGTACTTC.

The CDR3 DNA reads TGTGCCAGCAGTTTTTCCCGCCCTACCTACGAGCAGTACTTC. Its translation: CASSFSRPTYEQYF. This rearrangement joins TRBV28 to TRBJ2-7; no clear D gene. Germline V gene sequence: CDR1 MDHEN, CDR2 SYDVKM. With 3 bases removed from V and 2 bases from J, the gap between germline ends came to 11 bases. The length of the CDR3 is 14 residues.

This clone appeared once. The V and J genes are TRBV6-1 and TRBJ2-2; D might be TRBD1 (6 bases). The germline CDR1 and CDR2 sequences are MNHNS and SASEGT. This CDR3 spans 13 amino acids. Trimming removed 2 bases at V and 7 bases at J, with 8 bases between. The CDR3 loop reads CASSEQGNGELFF. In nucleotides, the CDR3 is TGTGCCAGCAGTGAACAGGGGAACGGGGAGCTGTTTTTT.

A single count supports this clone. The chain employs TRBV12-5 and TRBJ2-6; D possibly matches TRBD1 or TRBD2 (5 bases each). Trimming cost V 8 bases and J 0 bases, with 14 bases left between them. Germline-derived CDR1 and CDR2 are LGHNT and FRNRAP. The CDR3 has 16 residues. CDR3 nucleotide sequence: TGTGCTAGTTCACCGGGACGGCACTCTGGGGCCAACGTCCTGACTTTC. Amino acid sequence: CASSPGRHSGANVLTF. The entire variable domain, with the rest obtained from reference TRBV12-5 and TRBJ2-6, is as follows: DARVTQTPRHKVTEMGQEVTMRCQPILGHNTVFWYRQTMMQGLELLAYFRNRAPLDDSGMPKDRFSAEMPDATLATLKIQPSEPRDSAVYFCASSPGRHSGANVLTFGAGSRLTVL.

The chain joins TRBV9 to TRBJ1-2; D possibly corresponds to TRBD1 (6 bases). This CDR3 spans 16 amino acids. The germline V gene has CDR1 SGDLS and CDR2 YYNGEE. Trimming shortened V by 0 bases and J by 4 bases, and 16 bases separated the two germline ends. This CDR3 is CASSVVGGRSPYGYTF. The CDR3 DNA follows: TGTGCCAGCAGCGTAGTCGGGGGGCGATCCCCCTATGGCTACACCTTC.

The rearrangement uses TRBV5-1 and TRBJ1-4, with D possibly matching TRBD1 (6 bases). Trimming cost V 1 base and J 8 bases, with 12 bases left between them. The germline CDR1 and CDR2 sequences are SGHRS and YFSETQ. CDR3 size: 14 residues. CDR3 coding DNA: TGCGCCAGCAGCTTGCTGGGGGCGCGAGAAAAACTGTTTTTT. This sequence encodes CASSLLGAREKLFF.

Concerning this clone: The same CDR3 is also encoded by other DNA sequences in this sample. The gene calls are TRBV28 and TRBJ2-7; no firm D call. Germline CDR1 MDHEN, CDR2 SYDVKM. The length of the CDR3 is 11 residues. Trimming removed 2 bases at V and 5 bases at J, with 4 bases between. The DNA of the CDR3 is TGTGCCAGCAGTTTACGGAACGAGCAGTACTTC. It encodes CASSLRNEQYF.

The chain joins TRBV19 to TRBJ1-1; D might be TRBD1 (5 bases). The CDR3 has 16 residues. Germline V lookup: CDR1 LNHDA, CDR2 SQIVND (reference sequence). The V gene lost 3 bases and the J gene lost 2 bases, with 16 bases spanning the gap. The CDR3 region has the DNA TGTGCCAGTAGTATGTGGGGCCGTAAGCGTAACACTGAAGCTTTCTTT. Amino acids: CASSMWGRKRNTEAFF.

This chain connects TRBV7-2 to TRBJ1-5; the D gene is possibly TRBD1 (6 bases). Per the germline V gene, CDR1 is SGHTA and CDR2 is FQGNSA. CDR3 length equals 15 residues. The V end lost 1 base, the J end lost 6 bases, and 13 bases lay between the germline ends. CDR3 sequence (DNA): TGTGCCAGCAGCTTAGTCCTCGGGGGCAGTCAGCCCCAGCATTTT. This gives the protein CASSLVLGGSQPQHF.

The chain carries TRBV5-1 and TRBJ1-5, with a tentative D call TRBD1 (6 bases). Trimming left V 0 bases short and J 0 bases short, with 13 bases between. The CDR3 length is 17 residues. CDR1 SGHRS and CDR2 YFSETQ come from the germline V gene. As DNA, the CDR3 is TGCGCCAGCAGCTTGGACGGGACAAGCAATAGCAATCAGCCCCAGCATTTT. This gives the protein CASSLDGTSNSNQPQHF.

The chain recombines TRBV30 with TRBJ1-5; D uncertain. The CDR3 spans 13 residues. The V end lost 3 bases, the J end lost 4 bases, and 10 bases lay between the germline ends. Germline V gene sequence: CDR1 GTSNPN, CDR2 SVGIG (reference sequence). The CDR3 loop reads CAWSLAQNQPQHF. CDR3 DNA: TGTGCCTGGAGCCTAGCACAGAATCAGCCCCAGCATTTT.

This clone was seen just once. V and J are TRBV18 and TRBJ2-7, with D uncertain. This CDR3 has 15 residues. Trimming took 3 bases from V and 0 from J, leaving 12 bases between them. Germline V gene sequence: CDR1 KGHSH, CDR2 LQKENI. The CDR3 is CASSPRPSSSYEQYF. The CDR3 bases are TGTGCCAGCTCACCTAGGCCATCAAGCTCCTACGAGCAGTACTTC.